Detailed here is one TCR beta chain. It has no known antigen specificity. Base qualities are missing; no much larger clone stands one base away. Using the deep immunoSEQ assay, multiplex PCR amplified TCR CDR3 regions from genomic DNA. Genomic DNA extracted from each cell subset was distributed evenly over all wells of several immunoSEQ 96-well plates, and each plate served as one replicate. For sorted subsets, around 0.2 ug genomic DNA, equal to 25,000 to 35,000 T cell genomes, was loaded into each replicate PCR. The purified libraries were quantified using a Qubit 3.0 fluorometer, sized with a Bioanalyzer 2100, and then quantified again using the KAPA Library Quantification kit. A separate single-read 150-cycle Illumina NextSeq 550 flow cell was used to sequence each immunoSEQ 96-well plate. Per the authors' processing: The immunoSEQ output contained only junctional sequences without quality scores, so filtering could not match that applied to full-length reads. Sequences were annotated with PyIR, a Python wrapper for IgBLAST v1.9, and V/J genes and CDR3 were assigned using IMGT germline references. Reads with weak V/J assignments (E-value above 1e-6), missing CDR3, stop codons, out-of-frame junctions, or ambiguous translated residues were removed. V3J clonotypes were defined by identical inferred V gene, J gene, and CDR3 amino acid sequence. To compute the percentage overlap between repertoires, the number of shared unique clonotypes was divided by the size of the smaller repertoire. Three approaches were used to assess repertoire richness: RTK rarefaction, the Chao1 estimator, and Recon v2.1 estimates of unobserved clonotypes. For all TCRbeta clonotypes obtained by the gDNA method from a few donors, generation probabilities were computed with OLGA. Not all clones reach the TCRdb copy of this immuneACCESS table, which keeps in-frame sequences only. Checked studies attribute under half of the gap to unresolved V genes and leave the rest unexplained. The V and J calls and clone size come from that table; D and trimming were worked out from the DNA. This sample comprises approximately 2.3 million clones, approximately 95% of them detected only once. About 0.37% of the sample lies in the top ten.

Spanning cysteine to phenylalanine, the CDR3 consists of 16 amino acids. Only the CDR3 portion is preserved as DNA: 48 bases, with reading frame beginning at the first base. Taken from the germline V gene (reference sequence), the CDR1 and CDR2 loops are WNHNN and SYGVQD. The V end gives up 0 bases and the J end 5 bases, leaving 4 bases in the junction not matched to a gene. The donors were healthy, HIV-negative adults with no recently reported acute infections or vaccinations. Every donor was a Caucasian adult residing in Nashville, Tennessee, USA. CD4+ T cells were enriched by magnetic negative selection, after which naive cells were positively selected on CD45RA and the negative fraction was taken as the memory subset. Blood was collected by leukapheresis, and PBMCs were isolated by Ficoll-Histopaque density gradient centrifugation and then cryopreserved in liquid nitrogen vapor phase. Analytical flow cytometry was used to check the purity and quantity of each magnetically sorted T cell population. Genomic DNA was isolated from every sorted fraction and measured by UV absorbance on a Nanodrop 2000c.

The data derive from a study of shared clonotypes between healthy human individuals (dated by TCRdb to the early 2020s). Concerning the study at large: A few men and a couple of women, aged 18 to 49 years, made up the cohort. For each donor, CD4 naive and CD4 memory were each given three plates, CD8 naive was given two plates, and CD8 memory was given one plate. To estimate repertoire size and how much clonotypes are shared between individuals, the study performed deep sequencing of blood TCR repertoires from roughly five healthy adults. Libraries were prepared and TCR repertoires were sequenced by different laboratories using diverse techniques, in order to increase sequencing depth and limit assay-specific biases. Per donor, leukapheresis produced somewhere between about 0.8 and 9 billion PBMCs.

What the research found in general, with its limitations: Naive subsets generally had larger estimated clonotype richness than memory subsets. Sampling was restricted to blood, and TCR repertoires in tissue are likely to differ from TCR repertoires in blood. Higher generation probabilities were observed for clonotypes shared by all four sorted-subset donors than for non-shared clonotypes. Because the study included a small number of donors, the genetic and exposure-history diversity represented was limited. Based on pairwise subsampling, the degree of clonotype sharing among donors was expected to be affected by sequencing depth. Even with the large sequencing depth, rarefaction of the sorted-subset datasets indicated that sequencing was incomplete. Sharing across several donors was observed for 4.5% to 6.5% of naive CD4, less than 4% of naive CD8, 2% to 2.5% of memory CD4, and about 0.4% of memory CD8 clonotypes.

The V and J segments used are TRBV10-1 and TRBJ2-3, with TRBD2 matching 11 junction bases. The sequenced sample was naive CD4+ T cells from PBMCs. The meaning of the sample's cell subset or site label: CD45RA+ positively selected. The clonotype originates from a young man in good health. Some clones in this sample may be carry-over from other donors' samples. The DNA sequence is as follows: TGCGCCAGCAGTGAGTCGACTAGCGGGGCGGGAGATACGCAGTATTTT. Its translation reads: CASSESTSGAGDTQYF.